The rows below give T cell receptor beta chains drawn from one sample of a study of T cells in localized non-small cell lung cancer. Sequencing was performed with immunoSEQ multiplex PCR; in TCRdb, only in-frame clones are kept and a portion is missing. The sample holds under 50,000 clones, about 76% seen once. The input for sequencing was peripheral blood mononuclear cells, taken before any cancer treatment. All receptors come from a man aged 35 to 69 with stage III lung adenocarcinoma. Both conserved end residues are part of each CDR3. Each record gives: clone size, V gene, J gene, D gene, CDR3 protein, CDR3 DNA. The D gene is left open where the match is weak. Size values are once, few and many counts, or a class for expanded clones, and some rows have none.

few	TRBV6-6	TRBJ2-2	TRBD1	CASGQGRNTGELFF	TGTGCCAGCGGACAGGGTAGGAACACCGGGGAGCTGTTTTTT
few	TRBV9	TRBJ1-5	-	CASSVTANNQPQHF	TGTGCCAGCAGCGTGACAGCTAACAATCAGCCCCAGCATTTT
-	TRBV6-5	TRBJ1-6	-	CASSYWAEISNSPLHF	TGTGCCAGCAGTTACTGGGCGGAGATATCTAATTCACCCCTCCACTTT
-	TRBV5-1	TRBJ2-7	TRBD1	CASSLGFIGDSSYEQYF	TGCGCCAGCAGCTTGGGGTTTATAGGGGACAGCTCATACGAGCAGTACTTC
-	TRBV6-5	TRBJ1-1	-	CASSYTSGGNTEAFF	TGTGCCAGCAGTTACACGAGCGGGGGGAACACTGAAGCTTTCTTT
-	TRBV7-2	TRBJ1-1	-	CASSFTGRTEAFF	TGTGCCAGCAGCTTTACAGGAAGAACTGAAGCTTTCTTT
-	TRBV27	TRBJ2-5	TRBD1	CASSLRPGGSLETQYF	TGTGCCAGCAGTTTAAGGCCAGGGGGCTCCTTAGAGACCCAGTACTTC
-	TRBV7-2	TRBJ2-7	-	CASSLGRAGMGRSYEQYF	TGTGCCAGCAGCTTAGGCCGTGCGGGGATGGGGAGATCCTACGAGCAGTACTTC
-	TRBV4-1	TRBJ2-2	-	CASSPYQLNLDGELFF	TGCGCCAGCAGCCCGTACCAACTAAACCTAGACGGGGAGCTGTTTTTT
-	TRBV2	TRBJ2-3	-	CASNPGVSTDTQYF	TGTGCCAGCAACCCGGGAGTAAGCACAGATACGCAGTATTTT
-	TRBV5-8	TRBJ2-2	-	CASSLRGDITGELFF	TGTGCCAGCAGCTTGAGGGGAGACATCACCGGGGAGCTGTTTTTT
-	TRBV5-1	TRBJ2-2	-	CASSLEQGLPGELFF	TGCGCCAGCAGCTTGGAACAGGGTTTGCCCGGGGAGCTGTTTTTT
-	TRBV19	TRBJ2-7	-	CASSTPRMGNYEQYF	TGTGCCAGTAGTACCCCCCGTATGGGGAACTACGAGCAGTACTTC
-	TRBV6-6	TRBJ2-7	-	CASREGTSVDEQYF	TGTGCCAGCAGAGAAGGGACCTCAGTTGACGAGCAGTACTTC
-	TRBV10-3	TRBJ1-5	-	CAISRGLVGNQPQHF	TGTGCCATCAGCCGGGGACTCGTGGGCAATCAGCCCCAGCATTTT
-	TRBV2	TRBJ2-3	-	CASRTPRDRIDTDTQYF	TGTGCCAGCAGGACTCCCCGGGACCGAATCGACACAGATACGCAGTATTTT
once	TRBV18	TRBJ1-1	TRBD1	CASSHDRGTEAFF	TGTGCCAGCTCACACGACAGGGGCACTGAAGCTTTCTTT
-	TRBV29-1	TRBJ1-5	-	CSVRSRVDQPQHF	TGCAGCGTTCGATCCAGGGTAGATCAGCCCCAGCATTTT
-	TRBV5-6	TRBJ1-5	-	CASSWRSGPADF	TGTGCCAGCAGTTGGCGATCTGGACCGGCGGATTTT
-	TRBV11-2	TRBJ2-3	-	CASSPDAGQYF	TGTGCCAGCAGCCCAGACGCGGGGCAGTATTTT
-	TRBV6-1	TRBJ2-3	TRBD2	CASSEAVAGGADTQYF	TGTGCCAGCAGTGAAGCGGTAGCGGGGGGCGCAGATACGCAGTATTTT
-	TRBV10-3	TRBJ2-7	TRBD2	CASRDRGDAYEQYF	TGTGCCTCCAGGGATCGGGGGGATGCCTACGAGCAGTACTTC
-	TRBV27	TRBJ2-5	TRBD2	CASNPSGGVGETQYF	TGTGCCAGCAACCCTAGCGGGGGGGTAGGAGAGACCCAGTACTTC
-	TRBV7-8	TRBJ2-4	-	CASTPSAIRGLAKNIQYF	TGTGCCAGCACTCCCTCTGCGATAAGGGGTTTAGCCAAAAACATTCAGTACTTC
once	TRBV6-1	TRBJ1-2	-	CASRVVSNYGYTF	TGTGCCAGCAGGGTCGTTTCTAACTATGGCTACACCTTC
-	TRBV2	TRBJ2-7	-	CASSDWDLSSYEQYF	TGTGCCAGCAGTGACTGGGACTTAAGCTCCTACGAGCAGTACTTC
-	TRBV6-5	TRBJ2-7	-	CASSERTGYYEQYF	TGTGCCAGCAGTGAACGTACAGGGTATTACGAGCAGTACTTC
-	TRBV9	TRBJ2-5	-	CASSVGGHEETQYF	TGTGCCAGCAGCGTAGGGGGACATGAAGAGACCCAGTACTTC
-	TRBV5-1	TRBJ2-7	-	CASSLFQTRRLYEQYF	TGCGCCAGCAGCTTGTTCCAGACCCGGAGACTTTACGAGCAGTACTTC
-	TRBV6-5	TRBJ1-1	-	CASSLTRYTEAFF	TGTGCCAGCAGTCTTACAAGGTACACTGAAGCTTTCTTT
-	TRBV6-5	TRBJ1-1	TRBD1	CASSYGQGGVQAFF	TGTGCCAGCAGTTACGGGCAGGGGGGGGTCCAAGCTTTCTTT
medium-sized	TRBV20-1	TRBJ1-1	-	CSAAQNTEAFF	TGCAGTGCTGCTCAGAACACTGAAGCTTTCTTT
once	TRBV5-1	TRBJ2-1	TRBD2	CASSPRTSGGVYNEQFF	TGCGCCAGCAGCCCACGGACTAGCGGGGGGGTCTACAATGAGCAGTTCTTC
-	TRBV25-1	TRBJ1-3	-	CASRTGYSGNTIYF	TGTGCCAGCAGGACAGGATACTCTGGAAACACCATATATTTT
-	TRBV5-1	TRBJ2-3	TRBD2	CASSLGGGGAYTDTQYF	TGCGCCAGCAGCTTGGGCGGCGGGGGGGCCTATACAGATACGCAGTATTTT
-	TRBV19	TRBJ2-1	TRBD2	CASSFGLAGGPRNEQFF	TGTGCCAGTAGTTTCGGACTAGCGGGGGGGCCTCGGAATGAGCAGTTCTTC
-	TRBV30	TRBJ1-6	-	CAWTGDRTSSYNSPLHF	TGTGCCTGGACCGGCGACAGGACGAGCTCCTATAATTCACCCCTCCACTTT
-	TRBV6-1	TRBJ1-2	TRBD1	CASSAHGQGDYGYTF	TGTGCCAGCAGTGCCCACGGACAGGGAGACTATGGCTACACCTTC
-	TRBV18	TRBJ2-7	TRBD2	CASSPLASGGAYEQYF	TGTGCCAGCTCACCGTTAGCTAGCGGGGGGGCCTACGAGCAGTACTTC
medium-sized	TRBV9	TRBJ1-2	-	CASNLGRRYTF	TGTGCCAGCAACTTAGGGAGACGCTACACCTTC
once	TRBV6-5	TRBJ2-5	TRBD1	CASSKGDRVQETQYF	TGTGCCAGCAGTAAGGGGGACAGGGTTCAAGAGACCCAGTACTTC
-	TRBV9	TRBJ2-3	-	CASSVTFRAGDTQYF	TGTGCCAGCAGCGTCACCTTCAGGGCCGGGGATACGCAGTATTTT
-	TRBV27	TRBJ2-1	-	CASTPLGSYNEQFF	TGTGCCAGCACCCCCCTAGGCTCCTACAATGAGCAGTTCTTC
-	TRBV11-2	TRBJ2-1	TRBD2	CASSSWTSGGAIYNEQFF	TGTGCCAGCAGCTCCTGGACTAGCGGGGGGGCGATCTACAATGAGCAGTTCTTC
-	TRBV5-1	TRBJ2-6	TRBD2	CASSFPLEAGGPKVTGANVLTF	TGCGCCAGCAGCTTCCCCCTAGAGGCGGGGGGGCCCAAAGTGACTGGGGCCAACGTCCTGACTTTC
-	TRBV6-1	TRBJ2-1	-	CASKRDQLYNEQFF	TGTGCCAGCAAAAGGGACCAACTCTACAATGAGCAGTTCTTC
-	TRBV5-4	TRBJ2-5	TRBD2	CASSLEGTKETQYF	TGTGCCAGCAGCTTGGAAGGGACTAAAGAGACCCAGTACTTC
-	TRBV6-5	TRBJ2-5	-	CASSYPGPGTQYF	TGTGCCAGCAGTTACCCCGGTCCCGGGACCCAGTACTTC
-	TRBV2	TRBJ1-1	TRBD1	CASSAPQGSTEAFF	TGTGCCAGCAGCGCGCCACAGGGGAGTACTGAAGCTTTCTTT
-	TRBV15	TRBJ2-7	-	CATSLFRTGSYEQYF	TGTGCCACCAGCCTGTTCCGGACCGGCTCCTACGAGCAGTACTTC
-	TRBV7-2	TRBJ2-7	TRBD1	CASSPMIGQGVYEQYF	TGTGCCAGCAGCCCTATGATTGGACAGGGGGTGTACGAGCAGTACTTC